The rows below give T cell receptor beta chains drawn from one sample of a study of T cells after yellow fever vaccination. TCRdb used MiXCR to reprocess the 5' RACE reads, holding one entry per CDR3 protein. Counted here are more than 300,000 distinct CDR3 sequences, about 6.6% occurring once; the ten biggest clones make up about a sixth. The starting material was PBMCs, obtained 45 days after the first yellow fever vaccination. The receptor source for this set is a man aged 18 to 35 who received the YFV17D yellow fever vaccine. Each CDR3 is given with its conserved first and last residue.

v_gene | CDR3aa
TRBV6-5 | CASSYSGAGYEQYF
TRBV12-3/TRBV12-4 | CASSYRLASDTQYF
TRBV12-3/TRBV12-4 | CASSSWWRDGYTF
TRBV12-3/TRBV12-4 | CASSRRGLAGAGAQYF
TRBV24-1 | CATSDSGTPEADEQFF
TRBV2 | CASGRDIAYEQYF
TRBV19 | CASSPPGPNYEQYF
TRBV6-2/TRBV6-3 | CASSSEDRVGTGELFF
TRBV12-3/TRBV12-4 | CASREQVNQPQHF
TRBV5-5 | CASSLLRTATSTDTQYF
TRBV7-2 | CASSLPGLRDNEQFF
TRBV5-1 | CASSLSPGTTGELFF
TRBV4-1 | CASSQEERGASTDTQYF
TRBV10-3 | CAISAPRGATGANVLTF
TRBV10-3 | CAISDRDSNSPLHF
TRBV29-1 | CSARTGSYGYTF
TRBV7-9 | CASSLVYGAGELFF
TRBV20-1 | CSARGGSSGHGYTF
TRBV12-3/TRBV12-4 | CASSKGQGQVYGYTF
TRBV2 | CASKFGGYDQPQHF
TRBV6-1 | CASSEDGGPIYEQYF
TRBV6-4 | CASSDSPVTGEVKNIQYF
TRBV12-3/TRBV12-4 | CASSLQGKETQYF
TRBV29-1 | CSVGSNSYEQYF
TRBV5-4 | CASRDREGEVTQYF
TRBV20-1 | CSAPSGGAEDTQYF
TRBV18 | CASSPYGRELFF
TRBV12-3/TRBV12-4 | CASSPQGDSPLHF
TRBV12-3/TRBV12-4 | CASSLRGPREKLFF
TRBV7-2 | CASSLRSQGGETQYF
TRBV27 | CASSFPPRVAVADTQYF
TRBV7-2 | CASSRAGGETQYF
TRBV7-2 | CASSLGMDQPQHF
TRBV11-1 | CASSRLSPDTQYF
TRBV12-3/TRBV12-4 | CASSPTGHLQETQYF
TRBV5-6 | CASSGRTGGEISYEQYF
TRBV19 | CASSGTGAATNEKLFF
TRBV7-9 | CASSLWKTQYF
TRBV20-1 | CSARDRTGLSPLHF
TRBV6-1 | CASSRTADRETQYF
TRBV15 | CATSVKGQVNYEQYF
TRBV5-1 | CASSLRADTEAFF
TRBV7-6 | CASSLGPTSGLSNTGELFF
TRBV10-3 | CAISERRSGANVLTF
TRBV7-2 | CASTLLNSDTQYF
TRBV5-1 | CASRVGGTEAFF
TRBV5-4 | CASSLAASSYEQYF